The 22 T cell receptor beta chains below come from one sample, sequenced in a study of cytomegalovirus exposure and HLA in healthy donors. In the PCR, 60 Vbeta and 13 Jbeta primers were used. The table came from immunoSEQ multiplex PCR; TCRdb's copy has only in-frame clones and leaves some out. The data contain some 210,000 clones, over 80% of them singletons. Material: PBMCs. All receptors come from a woman aged 50 to 60 in good health and CMV-seropositive.

The gene calls are TRBV9 and TRBJ2-7; D gene uncertain. Trimming stripped 1 base from V and 1 base from J, with 9 bases between. The CDR3 length is 14 residues. CDR1 and CDR2 (germline): SGDLS, YYNGEE. CDR3 DNA sequence: TGTGCCAGCAGCGTACTAGGTTCGTCCTACGAGCAGTACTTC. Translating gives CASSVLGSSYEQYF.

The V and J genes are TRBV30 and TRBJ2-7; TRBD1 aligns across 7 bases. The CDR3 covers 14 residues. After removal of 0 bases from V and 7 bases from J, the junction contained 9 bases not matched to a gene. The germline CDR1 and CDR2 sequences are GTSNPN and SVGIG (reference sequence). CDR3 amino acids: CAWSVGQGVLEQYF. The CDR3 coding sequence is TGTGCCTGGAGTGTGGGGCAGGGGGTATTAGAGCAGTACTTC.

The chain is built from TRBV4-1 and TRBJ1-3, with D possibly TRBD1 on 5 matching bases. The CDR3 runs 18 residues. Germline V CDR1 and CDR2: MGHRA, YSYEKL. The V gene lost 0 bases and the J gene lost 2 bases, with 17 bases spanning the gap. The chain's CDR3 is CASSQDPGGGKPGNTIYF. The CDR3, as DNA: TGCGCCAGCAGCCAAGATCCCGGGGGGGGAAAACCTGGAAACACCATATATTTT.

CDR3 protein: CASSYSGSSSGNTIYF. The CDR3 DNA is TGCGCCAGCAGCTACTCCGGGTCAAGCTCTGGAAACACCATATATTTT. V usage is TRBV5-1 and J usage is TRBJ1-3; D call uncertain. Trimming took off 3 bases at V and 0 bases at J, with 13 bases between the two ends. Germline-derived CDR1 and CDR2 are SGHRS and YFSETQ. This CDR3 contains 16 residues.

This sequence joins TRBV15 and TRBJ2-7, with a tentative D call TRBD2 (6 bases). With 5 bases removed from V and 6 bases from J, the gap between germline ends came to 11 bases. CDR3 length: 12 residues. Germline lookup yields CDR1 LNHNV and CDR2 YYDKDF (reference sequence). CDR3 in amino acids: CATSHRRGEQYF. The CDR3 region has the DNA TGTGCCACCAGCCATAGGAGGGGCGAGCAGTACTTC.

This chain connects TRBV6-6 to TRBJ2-5; D is undetermined. This CDR3 region has 11 residues. Trimming cost V 6 bases and J 3 bases, with 5 bases left between them. Germline V gene sequence: CDR1 MNHNY, CDR2 SVGAGI (reference sequence). In DNA form, the CDR3 reads TGTGCCAGCAGCCCTAAAGAGACCCAGTACTTC. It codes for CASSPKETQYF.

The chain carries TRBV12-5 and TRBJ2-3, with D possibly being TRBD2 (7 bases). Germline CDR1 reads LGHNT; CDR2 reads FRNRAP. V lost 3 bases and J 3 bases, leaving 13 bases between the germline ends. The CDR3 extends over 15 amino acids. The chain's CDR3 is CASGFSGGGTDTQYF. CDR3 DNA sequence: TGTGCTAGTGGTTTCTCGGGGGGCGGGACAGATACGCAGTATTTT.

The chain has TRBV7-2 and TRBJ2-7; possible D gene TRBD2, 5 bases. Trimming left V 2 bases short and J 4 bases short, with 18 bases between. The CDR3 sequence is 16 residues long. Germline V gene data show CDR1 as SGHTA and CDR2 as FQGNSA. The CDR3 loop is CASSLRGSTSEYEQYF. The CDR3 DNA reads as TGTGCCAGCAGCTTACGGGGTAGTACTAGTGAGTACGAGCAGTACTTC.

The V gene is TRBV5-8, the J gene TRBJ1-2; 12 nucleotides align to TRBD1. The CDR3 is 16 amino acids. CDR1 SGHTS and CDR2 YDEGEE come from the germline V gene. The junction had 12 bases not matched to a gene; V was cut back by 4 bases and J by 8 bases. The CDR3 is CASSLQPGQGAKGYTF. The CDR3, as DNA: TGTGCCAGCAGCCTACAACCGGGACAGGGGGCGAAAGGCTACACCTTC.

The V gene is TRBV5-1, the J gene TRBJ1-4; TRBD1 might be the D (5 bases). V was cut by 2 bases and J by 2 bases, with 13 bases left in between. Germline V CDR1 and CDR2: SGHRS, YFSETQ. CDR3 length equals 16 residues. This chain's CDR3 is CASSLGHTVTNEKLFF. As DNA, the CDR3 is TGCGCCAGCAGCTTAGGACACACAGTGACTAATGAAAAACTGTTTTTT.

This chain connects TRBV7-2 to TRBJ1-5, with D perhaps matching TRBD1 (5 bases). The germline V gene encodes CDR1 SGHTA and CDR2 FQGNSA. Trimming took 0 bases from V and 0 from J, leaving 6 bases between them. CDR3 length equals 15 residues. CDR3 DNA: TGTGCCAGCAGCTTAGCCAGGGCTAGCAATCAGCCCCAGCATTTT. Its translation: CASSLARASNQPQHF. Based on the CDR3 plus reference TRBV7-2 and TRBJ1-5, the full variable domain is GAGVSQSPSNKVTEKGKDVELRCDPISGHTALYWYRQSLGQGLEFLIYFQGNSAPDKSGLPSDRFSAERTGGSVSTLTIQRTQQEDSAVYLCASSLARASNQPQHFGDGTRLSIL.

V is TRBV27 and J is TRBJ1-5; tentatively, D is TRBD1 (6 bases). The CDR3 is made up of 14 amino acids. Trimming removed 10 bases at V and 1 base at J, with 14 bases between. Germline values: CDR1 MNHEY, CDR2 SMNVEV (reference sequence). Here the CDR3 reads CATGQPRSNQPQHF. DNA for the CDR3: TGTGCCACCGGACAGCCGCGCAGCAATCAGCCCCAGCATTTT.

This clone was seen a handful of times. J is TRBJ2-7 and V is TRBV6-1; weak D call: TRBD2 (6 bases). This CDR3 contains 14 residues. Trimming shortened V by 4 bases and J by 2 bases, and 12 bases separated the two germline ends. Germline lookup yields CDR1 MNHNS and CDR2 SASEGT. The CDR3 is CASSGPGEPYEQYF. CDR3 coding DNA: TGTGCCAGCAGTGGACCGGGAGAGCCCTACGAGCAGTACTTC.

This clone has only a few counts. The chain couples TRBV2 to TRBJ1-1; 7 bases align to TRBD1. The CDR3 consists of 15 residues. V gave up 2 bases and J gave up 0 bases; unmatched junction bases: 3. CDR1 SNHLY and CDR2 FYNNEI come from the germline V gene. The chain's CDR3 is CASSELDRLNTEAFF. In DNA, the CDR3 is TGTGCCAGCAGTGAACTGGACAGGTTGAACACTGAAGCTTTCTTT.

The V gene is TRBV4-3, the J gene TRBJ2-5; D not resolved. The CDR3 runs to 19 residues. V was cut by 1 base and J by 3 bases, with 24 bases left in between. Germline lookup yields CDR1 LGHNA and CDR2 YSLEER. In DNA form, the CDR3 reads TGCGCCAGCAGCCAAGGGGTACGGAGCGTAGTTACTTATGAAGAGACCCAGTACTTC. Protein product: CASSQGVRSVVTYEETQYF.

This sequence joins TRBV7-2 and TRBJ2-7; 7 bases are a match to TRBD1. The V gene's germline CDR1 is SGHTA and CDR2 FQGNSA. Trimming at V came to 5 bases and at J to 3 bases, leaving 7 bases not matched to a gene. The length of the CDR3 is 14 residues. CDR3 coding DNA: TGTGCCAGCAGCCTAGGGGGACAGAGCTACGAGCAGTACTTC. Protein: CASSLGGQSYEQYF.

J is TRBJ2-6 and V is TRBV2; TRBD2 might be the D (6 bases). With 4 bases removed from V and 0 bases from J, the gap between germline ends came to 10 bases. Germline CDR1 reads SNHLY; CDR2 reads FYNNEI. The CDR3 covers 16 residues. The CDR3 DNA reads TGTGCCAGCAGTGTGTCCGGGAGCTCTGGGGCCAACGTCCTGACTTTC. Protein sequence: CASSVSGSSGANVLTF.

The rearrangement uses TRBV18 and TRBJ2-5, with 9 bases aligning to TRBD2. The CDR3 is 13 residues long. Looked up from germline, CDR1 is KGHSH and CDR2 is LQKENI. The J segment lost 5 bases and the V segment lost 3 bases, leaving 1 base of the junction unmatched. CDR3 sequence (DNA): TGTGCCAGCTCACCCAGCGGGGGGGAGACCCAGTACTTC. Its protein product is CASSPSGGETQYF.

This clone was recorded a few times. The chain is built from TRBV5-1 and TRBJ2-5; D uncertain. The CDR3 runs to 12 residues. Per germline, CDR1 SGHRS and CDR2 YFSETQ. The V end was cut by 0 bases, the J end by 5 bases, with 5 bases between. CDR3 in DNA: TGCGCCAGCAGCTTGGAGGAGGAGACCCAGTACTTC. It encodes CASSLEEETQYF. Filled out from reference TRBV5-1 and TRBJ2-5, the complete variable domain reads KAGVTQTPRYLIKTRGQQVTLSCSPISGHRSVSWYQQTPGQGLQFLFEYFSETQRNKGNFPGRFSGRQFSNSRSEMNVSTLELGDSALYLCASSLEEETQYFGPGTRLLVL.

V and J are TRBV7-2 and TRBJ2-6; possible D gene TRBD1, 6 bases. CDR1 and CDR2 (germline): SGHTA, FQGNSA. V gave up 7 bases and J gave up 0 bases, with 13 bases separating them. CDR3 size: 16 residues. CDR3 DNA sequence: TGTGCCAGCACTCCGGACAGTACCTCTGGGGCCAACGTCCTGACTTTC. It is translated as CASTPDSTSGANVLTF.

The rearrangement joins TRBV7-2 to TRBJ1-1; D is possibly TRBD1 (6 bases). V dropped 5 bases and J dropped 2 bases, with 12 bases sitting between them. The germline V gene encodes CDR1 SGHTA and CDR2 FQGNSA. The CDR3 runs to 14 residues. The DNA for the CDR3 is TGTGCCAGCAGCACCGGGACAAGAAACACTGAAGCTTTCTTT. Amino acids: CASSTGTRNTEAFF. The whole variable domain, filled in from reference TRBV7-2 and TRBJ1-1, reads GAGVSQSPSNKVTEKGKDVELRCDPISGHTALYWYRQSLGQGLEFLIYFQGNSAPDKSGLPSDRFSAERTGGSVSTLTIQRTQQEDSAVYLCASSTGTRNTEAFFGQGTRLTVV.

There are a few counts of this clone. This chain joins TRBV6-8 and TRBJ2-1, with 9 bases lining up with TRBD2. The CDR3 runs to 15 residues. Germline-derived CDR1 and CDR2 are MNHGY and SAAAGT. Trimming took 6 bases from V and 15 from J; bases not matched to a gene: 18. CDR3 DNA sequence: TGTGCCAGCAGCCTCACCCGGGGGCGGGGGGGCCTCCGGTTCTTC. Its translation: CASSLTRGRGGLRFF.